This T cell receptor beta chain appears in the sequencing data of a study of OX40 agonist ivuxolimab in advanced cancers. Study-wide points: There was clonal expansion of CD4+ and CD8+ blood T cells by week 6 at 0.1 to 3.0 mg/kg. The specificity for antigen of the expanded peripheral T cells was not determined.

Regarding this clone: The target antigen is unknown.

Clones were read by immunoSEQ multiplex PCR, and TCRdb kept only the in-frame ones, dropping some. The top ten clones hold about 17% of a sample with 53,000 or so clones, about 93% of them seen once. This CDR3 region has 13 residues. Germline values: CDR1 MNHEY, CDR2 SMNVEV (reference sequence). The trim removed 8 bases at V and 4 bases at J, leaving 3 bases unmatched. The V gene is TRBV27, the J gene TRBJ1-2, with 11 nucleotides matching TRBD1. The receptor's source is an adult with an advanced solid tumor such as melanoma, head and neck, liver or kidney cancer. The sample was CD4+ or CD8+ T cells sorted from blood, taken in a trial of the OX40 agonist ivuxolimab. The CDR3, as DNA: TGTGCCAGCGGACAGGGGGCAGCCTATGGCTACACCTTC. It specifies CASGQGAAYGYTF.